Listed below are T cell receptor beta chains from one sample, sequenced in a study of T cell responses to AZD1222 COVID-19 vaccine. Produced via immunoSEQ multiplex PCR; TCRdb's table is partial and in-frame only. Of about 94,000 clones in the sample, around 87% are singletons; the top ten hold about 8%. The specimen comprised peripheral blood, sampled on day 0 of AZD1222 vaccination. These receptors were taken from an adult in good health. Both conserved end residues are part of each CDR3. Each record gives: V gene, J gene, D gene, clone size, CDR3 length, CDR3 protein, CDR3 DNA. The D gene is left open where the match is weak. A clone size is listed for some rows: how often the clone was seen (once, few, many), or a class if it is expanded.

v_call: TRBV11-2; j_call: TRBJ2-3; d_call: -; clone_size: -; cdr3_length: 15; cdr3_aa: CASSLDGGEGDTQYF; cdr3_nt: TGTGCCAGCAGCTTAGATGGGGGCGAGGGAGATACGCAGTATTTT
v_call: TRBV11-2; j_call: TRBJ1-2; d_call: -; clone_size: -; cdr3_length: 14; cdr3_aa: CASSLEGLGYGYTF; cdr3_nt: TGTGCCAGCAGCTTAGAGGGGTTAGGCTATGGCTACACCTTC
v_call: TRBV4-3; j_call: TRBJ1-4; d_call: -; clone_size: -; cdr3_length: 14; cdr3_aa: CASSHSPNYEKLFF; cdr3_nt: TGCGCCAGCAGCCATTCACCTAACTATGAAAAACTGTTTTTT
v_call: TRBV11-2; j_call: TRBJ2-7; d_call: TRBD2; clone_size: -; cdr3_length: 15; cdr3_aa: CASSTSGGIRYEQYF; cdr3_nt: TGTGCCAGCAGTACTAGCGGGGGGATTAGGTACGAGCAGTACTTC
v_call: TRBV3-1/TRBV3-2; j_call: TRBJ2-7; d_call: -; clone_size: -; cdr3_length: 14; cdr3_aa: CASSPQGSAYEQYF; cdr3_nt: TGTGCCAGCAGCCCACAGGGAAGTGCCTACGAGCAGTACTTC
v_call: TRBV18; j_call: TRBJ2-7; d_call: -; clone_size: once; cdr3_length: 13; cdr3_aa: CASSPGLQGEQYF; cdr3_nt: TGTGCCAGCTCACCAGGACTTCAGGGGGAGCAGTACTTC
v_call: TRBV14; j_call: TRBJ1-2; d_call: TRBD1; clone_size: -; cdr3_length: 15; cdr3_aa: CASSHNRDRFYGYTF; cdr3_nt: TGTGCCAGCAGCCACAACCGGGACAGATTTTATGGCTACACCTTC
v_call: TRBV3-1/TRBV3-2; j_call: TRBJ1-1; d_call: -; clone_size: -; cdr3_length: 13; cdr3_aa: CASRRSLGTEAFF; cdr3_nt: TGTGCCAGCAGAAGGTCCCTGGGGACTGAAGCTTTCTTT
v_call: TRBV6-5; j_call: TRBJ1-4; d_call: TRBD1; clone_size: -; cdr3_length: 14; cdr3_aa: CASSRQGDKEKLFF; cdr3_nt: TGTGCCAGCAGTCGACAGGGGGATAAAGAAAAACTGTTTTTT
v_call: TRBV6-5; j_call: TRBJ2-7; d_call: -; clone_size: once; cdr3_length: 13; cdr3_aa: CASSYSGQGEQYF; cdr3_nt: TGTGCCAGCAGTTACTCTGGGCAGGGCGAGCAGTACTTC
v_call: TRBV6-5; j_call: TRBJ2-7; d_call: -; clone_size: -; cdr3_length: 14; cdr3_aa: CASSMSGKSYEQYF; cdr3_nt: TGTGCCAGCAGTATGTCAGGGAAAAGCTACGAGCAGTACTTC
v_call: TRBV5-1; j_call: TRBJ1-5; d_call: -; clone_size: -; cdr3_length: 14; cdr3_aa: CASSTSTGHQPQHF; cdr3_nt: TGCGCCAGCAGCACGTCGACAGGCCACCAGCCCCAGCATTTT
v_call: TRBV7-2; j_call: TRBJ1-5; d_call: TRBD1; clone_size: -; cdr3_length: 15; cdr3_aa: CASSLTGASNQPQHF; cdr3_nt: TGTGCCAGCAGCTTGACAGGGGCCAGCAATCAGCCCCAGCATTTT
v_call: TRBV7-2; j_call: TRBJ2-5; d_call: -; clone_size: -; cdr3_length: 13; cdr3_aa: CASNPLGGETQYF; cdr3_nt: TGTGCCAGCAACCCCCTGGGGGGCGAGACCCAGTACTTC
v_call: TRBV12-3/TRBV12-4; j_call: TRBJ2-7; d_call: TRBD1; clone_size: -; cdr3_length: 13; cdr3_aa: CASSIGQVYEQYF; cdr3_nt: TGTGCCAGCAGTATTGGACAGGTCTACGAGCAGTACTTC
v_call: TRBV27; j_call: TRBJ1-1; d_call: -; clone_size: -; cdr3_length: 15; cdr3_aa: CASSLSPSGLNRDFF; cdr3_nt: TGTGCCAGCAGTTTAAGCCCCTCGGGACTAAATAGGGATTTCTTT
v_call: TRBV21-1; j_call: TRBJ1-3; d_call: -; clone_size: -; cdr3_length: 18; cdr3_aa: CASSKSRQGITVGNTIYF; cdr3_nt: TGTGCCAGCAGCAAATCAAGACAGGGGATTACGGTTGGAAACACCATATATTTT
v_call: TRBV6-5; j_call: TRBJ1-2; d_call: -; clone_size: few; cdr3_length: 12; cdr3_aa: CASSERFYGYTF; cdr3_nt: TGTGCCAGCAGCGAGAGGTTCTATGGCTACACCTTC
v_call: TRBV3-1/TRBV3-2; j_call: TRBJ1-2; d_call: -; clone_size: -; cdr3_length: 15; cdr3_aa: CASSQDATRAYGYTF; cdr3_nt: TGTGCCAGCAGCCAAGACGCGACAAGGGCCTATGGCTACACCTTC
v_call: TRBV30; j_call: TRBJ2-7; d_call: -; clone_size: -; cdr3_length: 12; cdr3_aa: CAWSVGAYEQYF; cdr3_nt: TGTGCCTGGAGTGTAGGAGCCTACGAGCAGTACTTC
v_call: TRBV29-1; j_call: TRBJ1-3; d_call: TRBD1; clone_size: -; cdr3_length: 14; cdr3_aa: CSVEKPGQGNTIYF; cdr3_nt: TGCAGCGTTGAGAAACCGGGACAGGGAAACACCATATATTTT
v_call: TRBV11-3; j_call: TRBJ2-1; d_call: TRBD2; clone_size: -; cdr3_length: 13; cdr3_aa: CASSLGLANEQFF; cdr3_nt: TGTGCCAGCAGCTTAGGACTAGCTAATGAGCAGTTCTTC
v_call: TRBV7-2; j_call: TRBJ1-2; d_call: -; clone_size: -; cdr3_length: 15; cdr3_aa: CASSLTVGALRGYTF; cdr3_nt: TGTGCCAGCAGCTTAACGGTCGGGGCCCTGAGGGGCTACACCTTC
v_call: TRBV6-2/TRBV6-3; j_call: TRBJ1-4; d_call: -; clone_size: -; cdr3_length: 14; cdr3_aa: CASSRGQINEKLFF; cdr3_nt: TGTGCCAGCAGTCGCGGACAGATTAATGAAAAACTGTTTTTT
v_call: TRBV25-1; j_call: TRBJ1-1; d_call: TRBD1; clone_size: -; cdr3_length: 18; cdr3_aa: CASSEMGLGRGQHTEAFF; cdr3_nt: TGTGCCAGCAGTGAGATGGGGTTGGGCAGGGGGCAACACACTGAAGCTTTCTTT
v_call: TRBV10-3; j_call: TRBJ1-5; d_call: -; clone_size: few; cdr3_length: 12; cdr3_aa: CAISVTNQPQHF; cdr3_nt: TGTGCCATCAGTGTGACAAATCAGCCCCAGCATTTT
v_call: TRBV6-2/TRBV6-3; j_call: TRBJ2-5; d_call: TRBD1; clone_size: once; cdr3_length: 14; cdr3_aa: CASSYVGQSKTQYF; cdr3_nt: TGTGCCAGCAGTTACGTGGGACAGTCAAAGACCCAGTACTTC
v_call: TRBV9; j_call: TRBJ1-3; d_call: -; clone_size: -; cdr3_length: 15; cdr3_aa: CASSVAWSLGNTIYF; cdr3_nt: TGTGCCAGCAGCGTAGCTTGGTCATTAGGAAACACCATATATTTT
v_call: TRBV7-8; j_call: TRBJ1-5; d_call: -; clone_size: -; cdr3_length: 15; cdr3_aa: CASSTRGAGWEPQHF; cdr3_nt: TGTGCCAGCAGCACGCGGGGTGCAGGCTGGGAGCCCCAGCATTTT
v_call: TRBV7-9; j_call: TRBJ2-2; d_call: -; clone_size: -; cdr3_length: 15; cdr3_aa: CASGRYSANTGELFF; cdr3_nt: TGTGCCAGCGGTCGGTACAGCGCGAACACCGGGGAGCTGTTTTTT
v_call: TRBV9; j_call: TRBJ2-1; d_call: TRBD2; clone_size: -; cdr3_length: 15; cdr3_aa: CASSNSGGSYNEQFF; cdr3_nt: TGTGCCAGCAGTAATAGCGGGGGCTCCTACAATGAGCAGTTCTTC
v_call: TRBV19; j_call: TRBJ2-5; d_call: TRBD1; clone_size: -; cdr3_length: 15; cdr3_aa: CASRNPGTGIETQYF; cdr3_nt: TGTGCCAGTAGGAATCCGGGGACAGGGATAGAGACCCAGTACTTC
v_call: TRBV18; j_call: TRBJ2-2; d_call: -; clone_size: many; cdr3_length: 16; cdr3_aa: CASSPPVSGEGGELFF; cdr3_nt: TGTGCCAGCTCACCACCGGTTTCAGGGGAAGGCGGGGAGCTGTTTTTT
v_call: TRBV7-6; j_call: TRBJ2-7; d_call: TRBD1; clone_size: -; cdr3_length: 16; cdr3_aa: CASSWTGTGDAYEQYF; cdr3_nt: TGTGCCAGCAGCTGGACCGGGACAGGCGACGCCTACGAGCAGTACTTC
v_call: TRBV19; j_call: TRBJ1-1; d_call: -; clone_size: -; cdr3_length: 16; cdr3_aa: CASTEVTGRANTEAFF; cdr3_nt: TGTGCCAGTACGGAGGTCACAGGGAGGGCGAACACTGAAGCTTTCTTT
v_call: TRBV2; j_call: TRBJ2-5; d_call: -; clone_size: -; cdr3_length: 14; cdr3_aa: CASSPGGLIETQYF; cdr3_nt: TGTGCCAGCAGTCCAGGGGGACTAATAGAGACCCAGTACTTC
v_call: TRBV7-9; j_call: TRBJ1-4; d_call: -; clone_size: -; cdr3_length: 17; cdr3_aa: CASSNGPLGRTNEKLFF; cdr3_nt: TGTGCCAGCAGCAACGGCCCCCTGGGGAGAACTAATGAAAAACTGTTTTTT